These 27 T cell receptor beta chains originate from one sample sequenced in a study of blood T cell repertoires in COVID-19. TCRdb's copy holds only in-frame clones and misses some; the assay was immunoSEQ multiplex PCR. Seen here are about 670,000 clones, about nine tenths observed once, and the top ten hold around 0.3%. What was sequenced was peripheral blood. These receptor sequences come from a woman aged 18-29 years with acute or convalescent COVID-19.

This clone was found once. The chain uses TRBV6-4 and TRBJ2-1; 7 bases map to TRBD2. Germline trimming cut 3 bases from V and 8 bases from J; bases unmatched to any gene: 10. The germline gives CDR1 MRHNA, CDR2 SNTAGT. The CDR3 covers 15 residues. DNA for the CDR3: TGTGCCAGCAGTGAAGGGGCGGGAGCCTCCGATGAGCAGTTCTTC. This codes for CASSEGAGASDEQFF.

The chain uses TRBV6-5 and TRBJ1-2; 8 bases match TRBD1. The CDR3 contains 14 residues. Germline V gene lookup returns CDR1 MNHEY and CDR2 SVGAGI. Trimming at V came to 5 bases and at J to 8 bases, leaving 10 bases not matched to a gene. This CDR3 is CASSRGTGPRGYTF. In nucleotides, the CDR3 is TGTGCCAGCAGTCGTGGGACAGGTCCCCGCGGCTACACCTTC.

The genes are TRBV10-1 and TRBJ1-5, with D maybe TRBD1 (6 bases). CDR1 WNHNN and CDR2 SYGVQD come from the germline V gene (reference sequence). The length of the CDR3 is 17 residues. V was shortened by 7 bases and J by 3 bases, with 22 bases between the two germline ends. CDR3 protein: CASNSEQGRGTNQPQHF. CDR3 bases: TGCGCCAGCAATTCCGAACAGGGAAGAGGGACCAATCAGCCCCAGCATTTT.

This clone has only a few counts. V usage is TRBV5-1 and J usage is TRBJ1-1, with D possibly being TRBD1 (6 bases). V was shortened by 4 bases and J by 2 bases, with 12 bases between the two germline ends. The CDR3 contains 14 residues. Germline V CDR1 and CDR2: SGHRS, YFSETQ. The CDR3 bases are TGCGCCAGCAGCCACGGACAGACAAACACTGAAGCTTTCTTT. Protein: CASSHGQTNTEAFF.

The chain's CDR3 is CASSQGIGTAFNEQFF. Written as DNA, the CDR3 is TGTGCCAGCAGCCAAGGTATCGGGACAGCCTTCAATGAGCAGTTCTTC. The genes are TRBV14 and TRBJ2-1, with 7 bases lining up with TRBD1. This CDR3 region has 16 residues. In germline, CDR1 is SGHDN, CDR2 FVKESK. Losses at the gene ends were 1 base for V and 6 bases for J; bases not matched to a gene: 9.

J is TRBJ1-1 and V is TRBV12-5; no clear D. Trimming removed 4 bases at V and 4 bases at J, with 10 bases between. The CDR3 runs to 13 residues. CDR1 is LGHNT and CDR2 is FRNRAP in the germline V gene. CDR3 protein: CASGSHSGTEAFF. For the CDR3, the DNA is TGTGCTAGTGGTTCCCACTCTGGCACTGAAGCTTTCTTT. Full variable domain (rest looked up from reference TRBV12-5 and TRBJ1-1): DARVTQTPRHKVTEMGQEVTMRCQPILGHNTVFWYRQTMMQGLELLAYFRNRAPLDDSGMPKDRFSAEMPDATLATLKIQPSEPRDSAVYFCASGSHSGTEAFFGQGTRLTVV.

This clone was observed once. CDR3 sequence: CASSTSWGQENIQYF. The CDR3 DNA is TGTGCCAGCAGTACCTCATGGGGACAGGAAAACATTCAGTACTTC. The chain links TRBV2 to TRBJ2-4; 8 bases are shared with TRBD1. This CDR3 is built from 15 residues. Germline V gene data show CDR1 as SNHLY and CDR2 as FYNNEI. J was trimmed by 5 bases and V by 5 bases; bases with no gene match: 8.

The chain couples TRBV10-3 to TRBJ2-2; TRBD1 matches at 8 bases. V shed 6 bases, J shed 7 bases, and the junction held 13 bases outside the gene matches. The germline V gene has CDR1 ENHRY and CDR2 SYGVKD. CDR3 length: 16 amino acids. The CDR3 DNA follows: TGTGCCATCAGCGGAGGACAGGGCCAAAGTAACGGGGAGCTGTTTTTT. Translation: CAISGGQGQSNGELFF.

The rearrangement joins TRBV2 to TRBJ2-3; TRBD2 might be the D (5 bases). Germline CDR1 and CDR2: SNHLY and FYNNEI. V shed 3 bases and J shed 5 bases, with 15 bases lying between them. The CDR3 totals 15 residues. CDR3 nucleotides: TGTGCCAGCAGTGAGGAACTAGACCTCAAAGATACGCAGTATTTT. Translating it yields CASSEELDLKDTQYF. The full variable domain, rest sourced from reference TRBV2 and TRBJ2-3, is EPEVTQTPSHQVTQMGQEVILRCVPISNHLYFYWYRQILGQKVEFLVSFYNNEISEKSEIFDDQFSVERPDGSNFTLKIRSTKLEDSAMYFCASSEELDLKDTQYFGPGTRLTVL.

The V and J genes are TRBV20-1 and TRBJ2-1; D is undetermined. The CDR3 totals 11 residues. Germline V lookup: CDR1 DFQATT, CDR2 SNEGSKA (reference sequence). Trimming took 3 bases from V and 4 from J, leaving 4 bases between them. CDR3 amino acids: CSASLYNEQFF. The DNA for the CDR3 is TGCAGTGCTAGCCTATACAATGAGCAGTTCTTC.

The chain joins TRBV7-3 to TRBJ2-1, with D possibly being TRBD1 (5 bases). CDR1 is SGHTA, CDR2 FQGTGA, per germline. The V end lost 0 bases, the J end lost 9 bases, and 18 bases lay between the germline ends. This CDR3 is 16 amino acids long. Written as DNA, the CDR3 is TGTGCCAGCAGCTTAACGCTCGGCAGGGCACCGGGTGAGCAGTTCTTC. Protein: CASSLTLGRAPGEQFF. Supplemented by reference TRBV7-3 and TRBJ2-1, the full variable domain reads GAGVSQTPSNKVTEKGKYVELRCDPISGHTALYWYRQSLGQGPEFLIYFQGTGAADDSGLPNDRFFAVRPEGSVSTLKIQRTERGDSAVYLCASSLTLGRAPGEQFFGPGTRLTVL.

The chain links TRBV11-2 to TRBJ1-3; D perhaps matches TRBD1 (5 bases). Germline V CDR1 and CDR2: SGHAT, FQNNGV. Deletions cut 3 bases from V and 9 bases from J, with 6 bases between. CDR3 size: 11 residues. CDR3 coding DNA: TGTGCCAGCAGCTTGGGGGGCACCATATATTTT. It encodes CASSLGGTIYF.

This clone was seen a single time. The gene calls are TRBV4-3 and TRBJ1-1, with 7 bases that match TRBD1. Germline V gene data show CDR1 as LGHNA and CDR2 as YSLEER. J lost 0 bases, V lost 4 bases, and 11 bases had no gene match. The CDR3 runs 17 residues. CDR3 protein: CASSRSLGTVMNTEAFF. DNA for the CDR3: TGCGCCAGCAGCCGCTCGCTGGGGACAGTTATGAACACTGAAGCTTTCTTT.

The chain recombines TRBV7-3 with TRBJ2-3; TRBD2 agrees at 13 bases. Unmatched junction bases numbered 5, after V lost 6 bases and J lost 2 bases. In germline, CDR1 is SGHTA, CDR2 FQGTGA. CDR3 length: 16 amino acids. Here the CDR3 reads CASSRTSGGLTDTQYF. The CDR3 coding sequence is TGTGCCAGCAGTCGGACTAGCGGGGGACTCACAGATACGCAGTATTTT.

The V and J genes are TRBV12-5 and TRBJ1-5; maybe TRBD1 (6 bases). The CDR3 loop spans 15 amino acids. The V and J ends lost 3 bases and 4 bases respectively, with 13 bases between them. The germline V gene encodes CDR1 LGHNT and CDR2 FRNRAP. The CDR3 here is CASGFDRKGNQPQHF. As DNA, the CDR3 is TGTGCTAGTGGTTTCGACAGGAAGGGGAATCAGCCCCAGCATTTT.

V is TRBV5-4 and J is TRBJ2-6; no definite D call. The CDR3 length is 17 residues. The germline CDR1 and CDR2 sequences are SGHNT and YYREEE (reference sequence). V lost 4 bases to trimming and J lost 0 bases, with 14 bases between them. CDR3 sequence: CASSHDGPSSGANVLTF. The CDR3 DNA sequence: TGTGCCAGCAGCCACGATGGCCCCAGCTCTGGGGCCAACGTCCTGACTTTC.

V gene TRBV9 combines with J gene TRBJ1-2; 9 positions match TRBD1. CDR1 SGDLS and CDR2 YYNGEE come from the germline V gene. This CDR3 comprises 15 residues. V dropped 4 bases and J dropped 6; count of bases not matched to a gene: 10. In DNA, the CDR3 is TGTGCCAGCAGCTTCGAGGGACAGGGTGATGATGGCTACACCTTC. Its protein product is CASSFEGQGDDGYTF. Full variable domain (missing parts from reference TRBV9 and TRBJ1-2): DSGVTQTPKHLITATGQRVTLRCSPRSGDLSVYWYQQSLDQGLQFLIQYYNGEERAKGNILERFSAQQFPDLHSELNLSSLELGDSALYFCASSFEGQGDDGYTFGSGTRLTVV.

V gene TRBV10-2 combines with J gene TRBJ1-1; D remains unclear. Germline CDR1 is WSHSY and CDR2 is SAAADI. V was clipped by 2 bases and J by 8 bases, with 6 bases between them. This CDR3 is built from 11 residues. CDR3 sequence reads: CASSETGEAFF. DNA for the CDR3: TGCGCCAGCAGTGAGACCGGGGAAGCTTTCTTT.

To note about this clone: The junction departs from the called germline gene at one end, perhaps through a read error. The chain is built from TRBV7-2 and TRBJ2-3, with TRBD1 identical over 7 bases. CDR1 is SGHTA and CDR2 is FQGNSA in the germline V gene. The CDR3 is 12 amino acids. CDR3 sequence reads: CASSLVRDSLSF. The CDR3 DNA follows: TGTGCCAGCAGCTTAGTTCGGGACAGCCTAAGCTTT.

In DNA, the CDR3 is TGTGCCAGCAGCAAAAAGCCGGAAGGGGGATTGAGGACCGGGGAGCTGTTTTTT. Protein product: CASSKKPEGGLRTGELFF. The V call is TRBV21-1, the J call TRBJ2-2; the D call in the table, TRBD1, was not verified against the DNA. TRBV21-1 is noted as a pseudogene. The CDR3 has 18 residues.

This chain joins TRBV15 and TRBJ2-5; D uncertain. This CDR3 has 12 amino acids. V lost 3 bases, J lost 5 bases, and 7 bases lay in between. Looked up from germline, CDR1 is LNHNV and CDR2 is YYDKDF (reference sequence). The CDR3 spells CATSSRRETQYF. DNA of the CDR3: TGTGCCACCAGCAGTCGTCGGGAGACCCAGTACTTC.

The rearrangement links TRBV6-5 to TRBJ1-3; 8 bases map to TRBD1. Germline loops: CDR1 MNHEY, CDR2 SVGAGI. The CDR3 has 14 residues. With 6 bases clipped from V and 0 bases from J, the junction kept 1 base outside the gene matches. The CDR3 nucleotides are TGTGCCAGCAGCGGGACAGGCTCTGGAAACACCATATATTTT. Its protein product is CASSGTGSGNTIYF.

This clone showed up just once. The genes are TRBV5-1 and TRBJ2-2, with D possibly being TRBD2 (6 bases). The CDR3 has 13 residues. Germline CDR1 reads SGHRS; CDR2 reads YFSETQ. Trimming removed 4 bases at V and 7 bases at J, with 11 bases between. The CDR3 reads CASSQRGGGELFF. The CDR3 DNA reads TGCGCCAGCAGCCAAAGGGGAGGCGGGGAGCTGTTTTTT.

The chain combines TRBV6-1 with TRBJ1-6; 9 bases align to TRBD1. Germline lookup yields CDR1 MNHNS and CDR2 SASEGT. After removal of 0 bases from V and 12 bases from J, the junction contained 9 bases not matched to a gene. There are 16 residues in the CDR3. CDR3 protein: CASSEARDRAAGPLHF. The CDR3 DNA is TGTGCCAGCAGTGAAGCCAGGGACAGGGCTGCGGGACCCCTCCACTTT.

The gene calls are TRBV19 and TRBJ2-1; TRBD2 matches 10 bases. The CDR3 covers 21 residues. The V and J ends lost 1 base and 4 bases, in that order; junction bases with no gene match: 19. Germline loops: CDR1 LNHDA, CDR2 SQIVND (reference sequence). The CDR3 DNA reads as TGTGCCAGTAGTATAGTCCGGGACCCAGGCGGACTAGCGGAAATTTACAATGAGCAGTTCTTC. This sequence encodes CASSIVRDPGGLAEIYNEQFF.

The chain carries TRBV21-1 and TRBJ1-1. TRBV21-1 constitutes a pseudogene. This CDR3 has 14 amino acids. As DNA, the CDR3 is TGTGCCAGCCCAACTCTAGGAGGGGAAACTGAAGCTTTCTTT. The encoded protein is CASPTLGGETEAFF.

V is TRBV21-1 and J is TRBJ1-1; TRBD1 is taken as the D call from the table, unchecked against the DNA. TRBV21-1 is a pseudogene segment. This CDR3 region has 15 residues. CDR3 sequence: CASSCRDSVNTEAFF. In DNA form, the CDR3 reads TGTGCCAGCAGCTGCAGAGACAGCGTGAACACTGAAGCTTTCTTT.